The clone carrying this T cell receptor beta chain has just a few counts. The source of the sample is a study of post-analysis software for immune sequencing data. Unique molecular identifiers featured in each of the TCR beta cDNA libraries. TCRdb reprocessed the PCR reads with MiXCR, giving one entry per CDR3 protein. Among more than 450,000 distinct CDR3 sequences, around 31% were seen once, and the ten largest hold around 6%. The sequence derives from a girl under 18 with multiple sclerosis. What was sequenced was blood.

The CDR3 bases are TGCAGTGCTAGAGAAACTCCCGGTTCACCCCTCCACTTT. This translates into CSARETPGSPLHF. The gene calls are TRBV20-1 and TRBJ1-6; the D is unclear. The germline V gene has CDR1 DFQATT and CDR2 SNEGSKA (reference sequence). CDR3 length: 13 residues. V lost 0 bases and J 9 bases, leaving 9 bases between the germline ends.